Listed below are T cell receptor beta chains from one sample, sequenced in a study of Graves' ophthalmopathy and Graves' hyperthyroidism. TCRdb reanalysed the multiplex PCR reads using MiXCR and keeps one entry per CDR3 protein. In the table there are approximately 540,000 distinct CDR3 sequences, roughly 40% of which are singletons. The sequenced sample consisted of peripheral blood or thyroid tissue (not recorded which). The source is an adult man with Graves' hyperthyroidism. The CDR3 runs from the conserved cysteine through the conserved F or W. Fields, in order: D gene, J gene, V gene, clone size, CDR3 protein, CDR3 DNA. The D gene is left open where the match is weak. Clone size is given for some rows only: seen once, a few or many times, or a class if the clone is expanded.

d_call: TRBD1; j_call: TRBJ2-5; v_call: TRBV2; clone_size: few; cdr3_aa: CASRETATGGGETQYF; cdr3_nt: TGTGCCAGCAGGGAAACAGCGACAGGGGGAGGTGAGACCCAGTACTTC
d_call: TRBD1; j_call: TRBJ1-2; v_call: TRBV20-1; clone_size: many; cdr3_aa: CSATKGTGNAGYTF; cdr3_nt: TGCAGTGCTACAAAGGGGACAGGGAACGCTGGCTACACCTTC
d_call: NA; j_call: TRBJ1-2; v_call: TRBV5-8; clone_size: NA; cdr3_aa: CASSLASASGGGYTF; cdr3_nt: TGTGCCAGCAGCTTGGCTAGCGCGTCGGGAGGGGGCTACACCTTC
d_call: NA; j_call: TRBJ2-1; v_call: TRBV7-9; clone_size: NA; cdr3_aa: CASSLEGFNEQFF; cdr3_nt: TGTGCCAGCAGCTTAGAGGGGTTTAATGAGCAGTTCTTC
d_call: NA; j_call: TRBJ1-2; v_call: TRBV7-9; clone_size: NA; cdr3_aa: CASSLEAGGAYGYTF; cdr3_nt: TGTGCCAGCAGCTTAGAAGCGGGGGGCGCCTATGGCTACACCTTC
d_call: NA; j_call: TRBJ2-7; v_call: TRBV6-1; clone_size: many; cdr3_aa: CASSAGDITYEQYF; cdr3_nt: TGTGCCAGCAGTGCCGGGGACATTACCTACGAGCAGTACTTC
d_call: NA; j_call: TRBJ1-6; v_call: TRBV5-1; clone_size: many; cdr3_aa: CASSLEPTDNSPLHF; cdr3_nt: TGCGCCAGCAGCTTGGAACCGACAGACAATTCACCCCTCCACTTT
d_call: TRBD1; j_call: TRBJ1-4; v_call: TRBV13; clone_size: NA; cdr3_aa: CASSQGRGQGHEKLFF; cdr3_nt: TGTGCCAGCAGCCAAGGTCGGGGACAGGGGCACGAAAAACTGTTTTTT
d_call: TRBD1; j_call: TRBJ2-7; v_call: TRBV6-6; clone_size: NA; cdr3_aa: CASSNTGGPGYEQYF; cdr3_nt: TGTGCCAGCAGTAATACAGGGGGCCCTGGCTACGAGCAGTACTTC
d_call: NA; j_call: TRBJ2-7; v_call: TRBV20-1; clone_size: many; cdr3_aa: CSARALAGEQYF; cdr3_nt: TGCAGTGCTAGAGCCCTAGCAGGGGAGCAGTACTTC
d_call: NA; j_call: TRBJ1-1; v_call: TRBV6-1; clone_size: NA; cdr3_aa: CASSSGAGQYTEAFF; cdr3_nt: TGTGCCAGCAGCTCCGGGGCTGGGCAGTACACTGAAGCTTTCTTT
d_call: TRBD2; j_call: TRBJ2-7; v_call: TRBV2; clone_size: many; cdr3_aa: CATSGLAGDEQYF; cdr3_nt: TGTGCCACTTCGGGACTAGCGGGGGACGAGCAGTACTTC
d_call: TRBD1; j_call: TRBJ2-5; v_call: TRBV5-1; clone_size: many; cdr3_aa: CASSLGGQPQETQYF; cdr3_nt: TGTGCCAGCAGTTTAGGGGGACAGCCCCAAGAGACCCAGTACTTC
d_call: TRBD1; j_call: TRBJ2-7; v_call: TRBV2; clone_size: many; cdr3_aa: CASSEGTGAVSYEQYF; cdr3_nt: TGTGCCAGCAGTGAAGGGACAGGGGCGGTCTCCTACGAGCAGTACTTC
d_call: TRBD2; j_call: TRBJ2-3; v_call: TRBV20-1; clone_size: NA; cdr3_aa: CSARTLAEPPSTDTQYF; cdr3_nt: TGCAGTGCTAGGACACTAGCGGAACCTCCTAGCACAGATACGCAGTATTTT
d_call: TRBD2; j_call: TRBJ2-7; v_call: TRBV10-3; clone_size: many; cdr3_aa: CAISDSSGRASGTYEQYF; cdr3_nt: TGTGCCATCAGTGACTCCAGCGGGAGGGCAAGTGGGACCTACGAGCAGTACTTC
d_call: NA; j_call: TRBJ1-1; v_call: TRBV19; clone_size: NA; cdr3_aa: CASRLRTENTEAFF; cdr3_nt: TGTGCCAGTAGACTACGGACAGAGAACACTGAAGCTTTCTTT
d_call: NA; j_call: TRBJ2-2; v_call: TRBV29-1; clone_size: many; cdr3_aa: CSVGLQESNTGELFF; cdr3_nt: TGCAGCGTTGGACTTCAGGAGTCGAACACCGGGGAGCTGTTTTTT
d_call: TRBD1; j_call: TRBJ1-1; v_call: TRBV20-1; clone_size: many; cdr3_aa: CSARAGGRNTEAFF; cdr3_nt: TGCAGTGCTAGAGCAGGGGGCAGGAACACTGAAGCTTTCTTT
d_call: TRBD1; j_call: TRBJ1-2; v_call: TRBV2; clone_size: once; cdr3_aa: CASSSSYRGLNYGYTF; cdr3_nt: TGTGCCAGCAGTTCCTCTTACAGGGGACTCAACTATGGCTACACCTTC
d_call: NA; j_call: TRBJ2-5; v_call: TRBV29-1; clone_size: many; cdr3_aa: CSSQTGETQYF; cdr3_nt: TGCAGCTCCCAAACCGGGGAGACCCAGTACTTC
d_call: NA; j_call: TRBJ2-7; v_call: TRBV28; clone_size: few; cdr3_aa: CASREVGYEQYF; cdr3_nt: TGTGCCAGCAGGGAGGTGGGGTACGAGCAGTACTTC
d_call: NA; j_call: TRBJ1-1; v_call: TRBV10-2; clone_size: NA; cdr3_aa: CASSDRGPGNTEAFF; cdr3_nt: TGCGCCAGCAGTGACCGGGGGCCGGGGAACACTGAAGCTTTCTTT
d_call: TRBD1; j_call: TRBJ1-5; v_call: TRBV12-3/TRBV12-4; clone_size: NA; cdr3_aa: CASRGTGGGNQPPHF; cdr3_nt: TGTGCCAGCAGGGGGACAGGGGGAGGCAATCAGCCCCCGCATTTT
d_call: NA; j_call: TRBJ1-4; v_call: TRBV30; clone_size: NA; cdr3_aa: CAWSVILFF; cdr3_nt: TGTGCCTGGAGTGTAATACTGTTTTTT
d_call: NA; j_call: TRBJ1-1; v_call: TRBV29-1; clone_size: many; cdr3_aa: CSVEEWGVATEAFF; cdr3_nt: TGCAGCGTTGAAGAGTGGGGGGTGGCCACTGAAGCTTTCTTT
d_call: NA; j_call: TRBJ1-1; v_call: TRBV19; clone_size: NA; cdr3_aa: CASRPAGTEAFF; cdr3_nt: TGTGCCAGTAGGCCAGCGGGCACTGAAGCTTTCTTT
d_call: NA; j_call: TRBJ2-7; v_call: TRBV9; clone_size: few; cdr3_aa: CASSPRADSSYEQYF; cdr3_nt: TGTGCCAGCAGCCCCCGGGCGGATAGCTCCTACGAGCAGTACTTC
d_call: TRBD1; j_call: TRBJ1-2; v_call: TRBV29-1; clone_size: NA; cdr3_aa: CSVEDLPGTGDGYTF; cdr3_nt: TGCAGCGTTGAAGATCTTCCCGGGACAGGGGATGGCTACACCTTC